What follows describes a single T cell receptor (beta chain). This clonotype was recorded at least ten times. It has no known antigen specificity. Base qualities are not at hand, and no much larger clone is one base apart. To prepare the library, 5' RACE was applied. Instrument used: NextSeq 500. In the TCR library protocol, unique molecular identifiers were attached to individual cDNA molecules to correct for PCR bias and sequencing error. TCR alpha and beta chains were both sequenced, and the abundances of alpha and beta sequences in each sample were closely correlated with each other. For the original study's pipeline: Decombinator V4 was used to annotate the V gene, J gene and CDR3 of the TCR sequences. Expanded TCRs were defined as changing significantly between any two time points under a Poisson model with p below 0.0001. TCR abundances were normalised to the total number of TCRs sequenced per sample and were expressed as counts per million. TRAV1-2 paired with TRAJ12, TRAJ20 or TRAJ33 defined MAIT TCRs, while TRAV10 paired with TRAJ18 defined iNKT TCRs. VDJdb, accessed 1 November 2021, was searched for CMV, EBV and SARS-CoV-2 annotated TCRs, excluding TCRs annotated for multiple antigens. In-frame beta chains were kept once TCRdb had trimmed the public reads at Q25 with fastp and called clones with MiXCR. Duplicate CDR3 protein sequences are folded into a single record with the most common DNA and genes. These V and J calls originate from TCRdb's pipeline instead of the authors' own analysis. The sample table contains 85,000 to 100,000 distinct CDR3 sequences; only one count was recorded for over 15% of them. About 4.7% of the sample comes from the top ten.

Taken from cysteine to phenylalanine, the CDR3 has 15 residues. Just the 45-base CDR3 DNA is kept, in frame starting at base 1. In the germline V gene (reference sequence), CDR1 corresponds to DFQATT and CDR2 to SNEGSKA. V is trimmed back by 5 bases and J by 5 bases, and the junction contains 9 bases that no gene match accounts for. This record comes from a study of early T cells in non-severe SARS-CoV-2 infection (dated by TCRdb to the early 2020s). Broadly, across the study: Because TCR sequencing was done on bulk RNA from unsorted whole blood, the alpha and beta chains could not be paired. On the study overall, not on this receptor specifically: VDJdb matching was skewed toward anti-spike CD8 responses, so virus-specific expansions were likely underestimated and private and CD4 specificities were missed.

Set within a cohort of healthcare workers in London, UK, this nested case-control study involved weekly PCR testing of nasopharyngeal swabs along with blood sampling. Healthcare workers were enrolled in the week of the UK lockdown, from 23 to 31 March 2020, and were followed every week for up to roughly 16 weeks. The sequence came from an adult who was a healthcare worker with PCR-confirmed SARS-CoV-2 infection or an uninfected control (not recorded which). The sequences come from whole blood, collected at baseline. The chain uses TRBV20-1 and TRBJ2-2; a stretch of 9 junction bases matches TRBD2. The CDR3 protein: CSAGELAGRTGELFF. The sequenced DNA: TGCAGTGCTGGCGAACTAGCGGGTAGGACCGGGGAGCTGTTTTTT.